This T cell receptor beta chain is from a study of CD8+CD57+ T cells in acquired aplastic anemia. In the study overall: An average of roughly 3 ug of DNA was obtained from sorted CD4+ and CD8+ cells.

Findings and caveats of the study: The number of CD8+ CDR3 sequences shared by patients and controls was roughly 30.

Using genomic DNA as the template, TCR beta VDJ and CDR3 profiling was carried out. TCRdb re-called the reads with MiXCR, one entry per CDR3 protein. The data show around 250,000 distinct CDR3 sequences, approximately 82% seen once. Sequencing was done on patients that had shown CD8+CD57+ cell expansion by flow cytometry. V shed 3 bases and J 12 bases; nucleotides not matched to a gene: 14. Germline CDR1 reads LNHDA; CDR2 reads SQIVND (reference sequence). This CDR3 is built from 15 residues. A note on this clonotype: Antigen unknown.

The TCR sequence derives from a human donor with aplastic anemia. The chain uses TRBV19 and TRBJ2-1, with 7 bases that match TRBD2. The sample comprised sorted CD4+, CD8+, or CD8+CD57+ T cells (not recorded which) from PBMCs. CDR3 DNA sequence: TGTGCCAGTAGTATTGCTAGCGGAGCCTACAATCCGCAGTTCTTC. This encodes CASSIASGAYNPQFF.